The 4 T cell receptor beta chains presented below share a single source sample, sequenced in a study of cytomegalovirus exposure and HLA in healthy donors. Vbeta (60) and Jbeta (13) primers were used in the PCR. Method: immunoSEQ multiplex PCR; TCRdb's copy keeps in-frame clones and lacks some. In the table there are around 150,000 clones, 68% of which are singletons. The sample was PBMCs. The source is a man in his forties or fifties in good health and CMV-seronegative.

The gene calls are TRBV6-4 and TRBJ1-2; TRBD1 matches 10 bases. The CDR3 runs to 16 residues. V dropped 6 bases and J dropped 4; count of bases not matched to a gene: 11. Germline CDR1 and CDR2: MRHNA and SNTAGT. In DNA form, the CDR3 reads TGTGCCAGCAGCCCCGCGGGGGACAGGGGTATCTATGGCTACACCTTC. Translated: CASSPAGDRGIYGYTF.

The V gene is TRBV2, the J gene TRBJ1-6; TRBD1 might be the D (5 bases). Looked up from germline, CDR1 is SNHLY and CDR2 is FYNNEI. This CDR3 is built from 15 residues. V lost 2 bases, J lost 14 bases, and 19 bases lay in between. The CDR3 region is CASSERRGTSGALHF. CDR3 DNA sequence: TGTGCCAGCAGTGAACGAAGAGGGACCTCGGGGGCCCTCCACTTT.

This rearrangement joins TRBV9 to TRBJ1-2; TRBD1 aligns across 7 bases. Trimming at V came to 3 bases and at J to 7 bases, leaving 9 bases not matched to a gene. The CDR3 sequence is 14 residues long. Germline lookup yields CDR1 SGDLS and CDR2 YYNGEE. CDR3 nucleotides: TGTGCCAGCAGCGGAGACAGGGCTATCGTTGGCTACACCTTC. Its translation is CASSGDRAIVGYTF.

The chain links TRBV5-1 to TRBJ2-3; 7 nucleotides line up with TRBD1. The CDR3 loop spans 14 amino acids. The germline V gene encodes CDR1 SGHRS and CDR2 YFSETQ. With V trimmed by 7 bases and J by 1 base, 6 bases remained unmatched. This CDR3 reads CASHDRDGTDTQYF. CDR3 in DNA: TGCGCCAGCCATGACAGGGATGGCACAGATACGCAGTATTTT.